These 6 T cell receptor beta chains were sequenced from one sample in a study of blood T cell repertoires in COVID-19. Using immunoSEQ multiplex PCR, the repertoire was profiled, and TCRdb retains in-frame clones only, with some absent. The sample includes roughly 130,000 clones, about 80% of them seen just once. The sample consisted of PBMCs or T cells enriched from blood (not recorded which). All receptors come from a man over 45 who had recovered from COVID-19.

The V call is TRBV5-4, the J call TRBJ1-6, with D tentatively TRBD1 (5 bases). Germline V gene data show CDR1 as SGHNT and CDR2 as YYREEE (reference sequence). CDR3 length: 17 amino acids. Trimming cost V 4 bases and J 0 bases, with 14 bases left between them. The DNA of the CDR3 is TGTGCCAGCAGCCTGGGGGGGGTTAGCTCCTATAATTCACCCCTCCACTTT. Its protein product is CASSLGGVSSYNSPLHF.

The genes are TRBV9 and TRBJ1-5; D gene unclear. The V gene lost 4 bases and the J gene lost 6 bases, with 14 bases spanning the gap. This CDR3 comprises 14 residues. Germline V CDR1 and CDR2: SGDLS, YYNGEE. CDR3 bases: TGTGCCAGCAGCTCCCCGGGATCAGGTCAGCCCCAGCATTTT. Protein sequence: CASSSPGSGQPQHF.

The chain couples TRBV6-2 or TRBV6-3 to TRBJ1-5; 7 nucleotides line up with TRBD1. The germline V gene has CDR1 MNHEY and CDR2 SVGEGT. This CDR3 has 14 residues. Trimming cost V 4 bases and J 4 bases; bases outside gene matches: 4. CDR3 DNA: TGTGCCAGCAGTTGGGACAGCCTAAATCAGCCCCAGCATTTT. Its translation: CASSWDSLNQPQHF.

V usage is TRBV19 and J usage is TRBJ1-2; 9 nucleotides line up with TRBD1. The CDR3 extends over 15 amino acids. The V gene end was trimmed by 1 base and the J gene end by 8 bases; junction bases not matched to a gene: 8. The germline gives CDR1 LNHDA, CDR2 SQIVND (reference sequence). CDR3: CASSIGGTGTYGYTF. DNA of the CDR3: TGTGCCAGTAGTATAGGGGGGACAGGGACCTACGGCTACACCTTC.

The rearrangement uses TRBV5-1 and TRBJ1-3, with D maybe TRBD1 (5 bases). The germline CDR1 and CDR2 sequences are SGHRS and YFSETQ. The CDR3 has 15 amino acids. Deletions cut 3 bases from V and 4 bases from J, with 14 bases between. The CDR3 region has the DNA TGCGCCAGCAGCTCCGAAGGGGCGCGAGGAAACACCATATATTTT. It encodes CASSSEGARGNTIYF.

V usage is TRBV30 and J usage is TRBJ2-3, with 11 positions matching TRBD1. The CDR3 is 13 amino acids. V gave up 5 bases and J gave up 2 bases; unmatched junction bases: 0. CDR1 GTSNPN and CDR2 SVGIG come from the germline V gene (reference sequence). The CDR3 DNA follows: TGTGCCTGGGGACAGGGGGCCACAGATACGCAGTATTTT. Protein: CAWGQGATDTQYF.